This T cell receptor beta chain emerged from a study of blood T cell repertoires in COVID-19. Some clones are missing from TCRdb's copy, which holds only in-frame ones; the method was immunoSEQ multiplex PCR. There are 55,000 to 65,000 clones in the sample; approximately 82% occur only once, and approximately 3.5% lies in the top ten. This clone has just one count. This receptor was obtained from a woman older than 75 with acute or convalescent COVID-19. Sequenced material: peripheral blood.

This chain's CDR3 is CASSSAGEDTGELFF. In DNA, the CDR3 is TGTGCCAGCAGTTCGGCGGGGGAAGACACCGGGGAGCTGTTTTTT. The chain combines TRBV28 with TRBJ2-2; 7 bases align to TRBD2. J was trimmed by 3 bases and V by 4 bases; bases with no gene match: 5. Looked up from germline, CDR1 is MDHEN and CDR2 is SYDVKM. The CDR3 runs 15 residues.